This T cell receptor (beta chain) originates from a study of blood T cell repertoires in COVID-19. At the level of the study: Sites in the United States, Italy and Spain provided acute and convalescent COVID-19 samples. In each case, the material was cDNA or gDNA derived from T cells, B-cell-depleted T cells, or PBMCs.

From germline, CDR1 is SGHRS and CDR2 YFSETQ. The CDR3 totals 16 residues. V lost 0 bases and J lost 5, with 17 bases in between. TCRdb's table, derived via immunoSEQ multiplex PCR, lists solely in-frame clones and lacks some. The table records hundreds of thousands of clones, about 85% of them present only once. The V call is TRBV5-1, the J call TRBJ1-2, with D uncertain. Sequenced sample: peripheral blood. The source of this sequence is a woman in her forties or fifties who had recovered from COVID-19. The CDR3 coding sequence is TGCGCCAGCAGCTTGGATATTTTCATCCGGTGGTATGGCTACACCTTC. Translating gives CASSLDIFIRWYGYTF. The full variable domain, completed using reference TRBV5-1 and TRBJ1-2, is KAGVTQTPRYLIKTRGQQVTLSCSPISGHRSVSWYQQTPGQGLQFLFEYFSETQRNKGNFPGRFSGRQFSNSRSEMNVSTLELGDSALYLCASSLDIFIRWYGYTFGSGTRLTVV.